The text below deals with one TCR beta chain. This sample stems from a study of molecular identifiers for immune sequencing clone quantification. Bulk libraries came from a prior protocol with listed TCR primers. TCRdb redid the calling of the PCR reads with MiXCR, one entry per CDR3 protein. The sample has about 640,000 distinct CDR3 sequences, 15% to 20% seen once. The sequence came from a human donor in good health. Some libraries in this study had Jurkat cell RNA spiked in. Sequencing input: naive CD8+ T cells from blood, with Jurkat cell RNA spiked in. Subset noted: FACS-sorted CD8+CD4-CCR7+CD45RA+ naive T cells.

The DNA for the CDR3 is TGCAGCGTAAAAGGGGTGACGGGAGGGCCGGAGAATGAGCAGTTCTTC. It yields the protein CSVKGVTGGPENEQFF. This rearrangement joins TRBV29-1 to TRBJ2-1; 8 bases are a match to TRBD2. Germline trimming cut 6 bases from V and 7 bases from J; bases unmatched to any gene: 17. The CDR3 runs to 16 residues. Germline CDR1 SQVTM, CDR2 ANQGSEA.